This T cell receptor (beta chain) came from a study of naive and memory T cell subsets. From germline, CDR1 is LNHDA and CDR2 SQIVND (reference sequence). The CDR3 contains 13 residues. V lost 3 bases and J lost 5, with 11 bases in between. Separate alpha and beta amplification began at the second PCR step. The study, taken as a whole, reports: The power law exponent of TCR abundance differed between naive and memory cells.

With respect to this clonotype: Its antigen is undetermined.

Both TRBC1 and TRBC2 were covered by a beta constant-region primer of two equimolar oligonucleotides. Ligated cDNA was amplified by four rounds of PCR with nested alpha and beta constant-region primers and SP2. From the UMI-ligation and nested PCR reads, TCRdb called clonotypes with MiXCR, one entry per CDR3 protein. The sample holds some 16,000 distinct CDR3 sequences, around 8.2% seen once. The source material was central memory CD8+ T cells from blood. The rearrangement links TRBV19 to TRBJ2-7; D is uncertain. This TCR was recovered from a human donor in good health. DNA of the CDR3: TGTGCCAGTAGTATTCGGTCCACCAACGAGCAGTACTTC. This codes for CASSIRSTNEQYF.